A selection of T cell receptor beta chains follows, all from one sample in a study of blood T cell repertoires in COVID-19. Profiling relied on immunoSEQ multiplex PCR, and the TCRdb table lists in-frame clones only, not all of them. The table shows over 450,000 clones, with about 88% occurring only once. The specimen was peripheral blood. The receptors originated from a young man with COVID-19, enrolled during active disease. Each CDR3 is given with its conserved first and last residue. A D gene is named only where the DNA matches it firmly. The listing skips clone size in some rows; elsewhere it reads once, few, many or a size class.

. | TRBD2 | TRBJ2-7 | TRBV5-4 | 16 | CASSPGGGRISYEQYF | TGTGCCAGCAGCCCTGGAGGCGGGAGGATTTCCTACGAGCAGTACTTC
. | TRBD2 | TRBJ2-5 | TRBV13 | 13 | CASSLGLAETQYF | TGTGCCAGCAGCCTAGGACTAGCGGAGACCCAGTACTTC
. | TRBD2 | TRBJ2-7 | TRBV18 | 15 | CASSPAGGFTYEQYF | TGTGCCAGCTCACCGGCGGGAGGTTTTACCTACGAGCAGTACTTC
. | TRBD2 | TRBJ2-5 | TRBV6-2/TRBV6-3 | 17 | CASSPYGASGFQETQYF | TGTGCCAGCAGCCCTTACGGGGCTAGCGGCTTCCAAGAGACCCAGTACTTC
. | . | TRBJ1-6 | TRBV5-1 | 15 | CASSPTGDRGSPLHF | TGCGCCAGCAGCCCAACCGGAGACAGAGGTTCACCCCTCCACTTT
. | TRBD1 | TRBJ1-1 | TRBV19 | 16 | CASSPRRQGARAEAFF | TGTGCCAGTTCCCCCCGCCGACAGGGGGCTAGGGCTGAAGCTTTCTTT
. | TRBD2 | TRBJ2-5 | TRBV6-5 | 15 | CAVPNGAGDQETQYF | TGTGCCGTCCCTAACGGGGCGGGGGATCAAGAGACCCAGTACTTC
. | TRBD2 | TRBJ2-3 | TRBV3-1/TRBV3-2 | 18 | CASSPWGASGAGTDTQYF | TGTGCCAGCAGCCCGTGGGGGGCTAGCGGGGCAGGAACAGATACGCAGTATTTT
once | . | TRBJ1-3 | TRBV5-4 | 14 | CASSLQGGGNTIYF | TGTGCCAGCAGCTTACAGGGCGGCGGTAACACCATATATTTT
. | TRBD1 | TRBJ1-1 | TRBV7-9 | 14 | CASSSGTGGTEAFF | TGTGCCAGCAGCTCCGGGACAGGGGGCACTGAAGCTTTCTTT
once | TRBD2 | TRBJ2-3 | TRBV5-1 | 14 | CASKGLAGADTQYF | TGCGCCAGTAAGGGACTAGCGGGGGCCGATACGCAGTATTTT
. | . | TRBJ2-3 | TRBV3-1/TRBV3-2 | 14 | CASSQGGGTDTQYF | TGTGCCAGCAGCCAGGGAGGAGGTACAGATACGCAGTATTTT
. | TRBD1 | TRBJ2-1 | TRBV7-3 | 14 | CASSTGGVYNEQFF | TGTGCCAGCAGTACAGGGGGAGTCTACAATGAGCAGTTCTTC
. | . | TRBJ2-2 | TRBV3-1/TRBV3-2 | 14 | CASSQEGGTGELFF | TGTGCCAGCAGCCAAGAAGGCGGAACCGGGGAGCTGTTTTTT
. | TRBD1 | TRBJ1-6 | TRBV6-5 | 14 | CASKTGSYNSPLHF | TGTGCCAGCAAGACAGGGTCGTATAATTCACCCCTCCACTTT
. | TRBD2 | TRBJ2-2 | TRBV7-9 | 17 | CASSSPSGGPNTGELFF | TGTGCCAGCAGCTCGCCTAGCGGGGGCCCAAACACCGGGGAGCTGTTTTTT
. | TRBD1 | TRBJ2-2 | TRBV3-1/TRBV3-2 | 16 | CASRTTGTGVTGELFF | TGTGCCAGCAGAACCACCGGGACAGGGGTAACCGGGGAGCTGTTTTTT
once | TRBD1 | TRBJ1-6 | TRBV19 | 16 | CASRTGTGAYNSPLHF | TGTGCCAGTAGAACCGGGACAGGGGCATATAATTCACCCCTCCACTTT
. | . | TRBJ2-2 | TRBV2 | 13 | CASRQTNTGELFF | TGTGCCAGCAGGCAGACGAACACCGGGGAGCTGTTTTTT
. | . | TRBJ1-2 | TRBV18 | 15 | CASSPLNREDYGYTF | TGTGCCAGCTCACCACTTAACAGGGAAGACTATGGCTACACCTTC
. | . | TRBJ1-4 | TRBV5-1 | 14 | CASSLEGVDEKLFF | TGCGCCAGCAGCTTGGAAGGGGTGGATGAAAAACTGTTTTTT
. | . | TRBJ2-1 | TRBV6-1 | 14 | CASSELIRGYEQFF | TGTGCCAGCAGTGAGCTGATCAGGGGTTATGAGCAGTTCTTC
. | . | TRBJ2-3 | TRBV1 | 18 | CTSSPGLAGGASTDTQYF | TGCACCAGCAGCCCGGGGCTAGCGGGGGGAGCGAGCACAGATACGCAGTATTTT
. | . | TRBJ2-4 | TRBV6-5 | 15 | CASSYSGKAKNIQYF | TGTGCCAGCAGTTATTCGGGGAAAGCCAAAAACATTCAGTACTTC
. | . | TRBJ2-1 | TRBV5-8 | 12 | CASSRVYNEQFF | TGTGCCAGCAGCCGTGTATACAATGAGCAGTTCTTC
. | TRBD1 | TRBJ2-1 | TRBV7-9 | 18 | CASSFSLPVDRAYNEQFF | TGTGCCAGCAGCTTTTCTCTACCCGTGGACAGGGCCTACAATGAGCAGTTCTTC
. | TRBD1 | TRBJ1-2 | TRBV2 | 14 | CASTEDRGGYGYTF | TGTGCCAGCACCGAGGACAGGGGTGGTTATGGCTACACCTTC
. | TRBD2 | TRBJ2-7 | TRBV24-1 | 13 | CATSDLTSGRQYF | TGTGCCACCAGTGACTTAACTAGCGGGAGACAGTACTTC
. | TRBD2 | TRBJ2-7 | TRBV18 | 16 | CASSNASGRTLHEQYF | TGTGCCAGCTCAAATGCTAGCGGGAGAACCCTCCACGAGCAGTACTTC
. | . | TRBJ1-1 | TRBV10-3 | 12 | CAISVGDTEAFF | TGTGCCATCAGCGTCGGTGACACTGAAGCTTTCTTT
. | TRBD2 | TRBJ2-3 | TRBV5-6 | 15 | CASSRAAGVTDTQYF | TGTGCCAGCAGCCGGGCAGCGGGAGTCACAGATACGCAGTATTTT
. | . | TRBJ1-4 | TRBV19 | 14 | CASSEHPQNEKLFF | TGTGCCAGTAGTGAGCATCCCCAAAATGAAAAACTGTTTTTT
once | TRBD1 | TRBJ1-5 | TRBV30 | 15 | CAWSVDGTGGQPQHF | TGTGCCTGGAGTGTAGACGGGACAGGGGGACAGCCCCAGCATTTT
. | TRBD2 | TRBJ2-1 | TRBV7-9 | 16 | CASSPGTSGRSNEQFF | TGTGCCAGCAGTCCCGGGACTAGCGGGAGAAGCAATGAGCAGTTCTTC
. | TRBD2 | TRBJ2-5 | TRBV10-3 | 13 | CAISAVGGETQYF | TGTGCCATCAGTGCGGTGGGGGGGGAGACCCAGTACTTC
. | . | TRBJ1-1 | TRBV5-1 | 13 | CASSPPGGTEAFF | TGCGCCAGCAGCCCCCCCGGAGGCACTGAAGCTTTCTTT
. | . | TRBJ2-7 | TRBV27 | 17 | CASSLLPPRQVTYEQYF | TGTGCCAGCAGTTTATTGCCCCCCCGACAGGTTACCTACGAGCAGTACTTC
. | . | TRBJ2-4 | TRBV6-8 | 16 | CASTWDSRGAKNIQYF | TGTGCCAGCACATGGGACTCTCGGGGGGCCAAAAACATTCAGTACTTC
. | TRBD1 | TRBJ2-3 | TRBV12-3/TRBV12-4 | 12 | CASSRQGDTQYF | TGTGCCAGCAGTCGACAGGGGGATACGCAGTATTTT
. | . | TRBJ2-7 | TRBV7-9 | 12 | CASSMDSYEQYF | TGTGCCAGCAGCATGGACAGCTACGAGCAGTACTTC
few | . | TRBJ1-2 | TRBV15 | 14 | CATSRGGVGYGYTF | TGTGCCACCAGCAGAGGGGGGGTAGGGTATGGCTACACCTTC
. | . | TRBJ2-5 | TRBV5-1 | 18 | CASSQPQGLGANQETQYF | TGCGCCAGCAGCCAACCACAGGGCTTGGGTGCGAACCAAGAGACCCAGTACTTC
. | . | TRBJ2-7 | TRBV5-5 | 12 | CASSLGGDEQYF | TGTGCCAGCAGCTTAGGGGGGGACGAGCAGTACTTC
. | . | TRBJ1-4 | TRBV19 | 13 | CASSYSINEKLFF | TGTGCCAGTAGCTACAGTATTAATGAAAAACTGTTTTTT
. | . | TRBJ2-5 | TRBV11-3 | 15 | CASSLASSLRETQYF | TGTGCCAGCAGCTTAGCCTCCTCCCTACGGGAGACCCAGTACTTC
. | TRBD1 | TRBJ2-1 | TRBV10-1 | 15 | CASADTGGSYNEQFF | TGCGCCAGCGCGGACACAGGGGGCTCCTACAATGAGCAGTTCTTC
. | TRBD2 | TRBJ2-2 | TRBV5-1 | 16 | CASSLVSSGDIGELFF | TGCGCCAGCAGCTTGGTTTCTAGCGGGGATATCGGGGAGCTGTTTTTT
. | . | TRBJ2-1 | TRBV7-3 | 14 | CASSPGLLGNEQFF | TGTGCCAGCAGCCCGGGACTCCTTGGGAATGAGCAGTTCTTC
. | TRBD1 | TRBJ1-2 | TRBV30 | 12 | CALTTGAGGYTF | TGTGCCTTAACGACAGGGGCGGGTGGCTACACCTTC
. | . | TRBJ2-5 | TRBV18 | 11 | CASSPGETQYF | TGTGCCAGCTCACCCGGTGAGACCCAGTACTTC
few | TRBD1 | TRBJ1-3 | TRBV5-1 | 14 | CASSGQGAGNTIYF | TGCGCCAGCAGCGGACAGGGTGCCGGAAACACCATATATTTT
. | TRBD2 | TRBJ2-3 | TRBV5-6 | 17 | CASSLTGLAGVRDTQYF | TGTGCCAGCAGCTTGACAGGACTAGCGGGAGTAAGGGATACGCAGTATTTT